The 30 T cell receptor beta chains in this list originate from one sample, sequenced in a study of blood T cell repertoires in COVID-19. Profiled with immunoSEQ multiplex PCR; TCRdb holds only in-frame clones, not every one. The sample contains approximately 61,000 clones, 70% to 90% of which appear only once. The sample taken for sequencing was peripheral blood. The origin of the receptors is a human donor in a cohort sampled during active COVID-19.

This chain connects TRBV18 to TRBJ1-2; D is ambiguous. Germline V CDR1 and CDR2: KGHSH, LQKENI. V lost 0 bases and J lost 2, with 10 bases in between. This CDR3 comprises 15 residues. CDR3 nucleotide sequence: TGTGCCAGCTCACCACCGGCGGGCTGGAACTATGGCTACACCTTC. Its translation: CASSPPAGWNYGYTF.

The chain is built from TRBV9 and TRBJ2-2, with a weak D call TRBD2 (6 bases). The CDR3 totals 14 residues. V gave up 2 bases and J gave up 7 bases, with 12 bases separating them. Germline lookup yields CDR1 SGDLS and CDR2 YYNGEE. CDR3 amino acids: CASSVLAVHGELFF. DNA for the CDR3: TGTGCCAGCAGCGTTTTAGCGGTCCACGGGGAGCTGTTTTTT.

The rearrangement joins TRBV6-5 to TRBJ2-7, with 9 nucleotides matching TRBD2. V lost 10 bases and J lost 3; bases outside the gene matches: 7. This CDR3 comprises 13 residues. Germline assignment: CDR1 MNHEY and CDR2 SVGAGI. DNA for the CDR3: TGTGCCACCAATAGCGGGAGTGACTACGAGCAGTACTTC. It specifies CATNSGSDYEQYF.

This chain connects TRBV19 to TRBJ1-5; D gene ambiguous. The germline V gene has CDR1 LNHDA and CDR2 SQIVND (reference sequence). Trimming took 3 bases from V and 7 from J, leaving 13 bases between them. The CDR3 loop spans 14 amino acids. This CDR3 reads CASSINGPQQPQHF. The DNA of the CDR3 is TGTGCCAGTAGTATTAACGGTCCCCAACAGCCCCAGCATTTT.

The chain has TRBV29-1 and TRBJ2-7; 8 nucleotides align to TRBD1. CDR3 length: 15 amino acids. Per germline, CDR1 SQVTM and CDR2 ANQGSEA. J gave up 4 bases and V 5 bases, and 13 bases lay outside the gene matches. DNA of the CDR3: TGCAGCGTTTCACCGGGACAGGCCCACCGTTACGAGCAGTACTTC. Translating it yields CSVSPGQAHRYEQYF.

The chain carries TRBV28 and TRBJ2-7; D possibly corresponds to TRBD1 (6 bases). CDR3 length equals 13 residues. In germline, CDR1 is MDHEN, CDR2 SYDVKM. The germline V and J ends were trimmed by 3 bases and 1 base, with 7 bases remaining between them. The CDR3 region has the DNA TGTGCCAGCAGTTTCGGACAGTCCTACGAGCAGTACTTC. Translating it yields CASSFGQSYEQYF.

This clone was detected only a few times. The J gene is TRBJ2-7, the V gene TRBV11-2, with 10 bases fitting TRBD2. V lost 0 bases to trimming and J lost 0 bases; unmatched junction nucleotides: 8. The germline V gene has CDR1 SGHAT and CDR2 FQNNGV. There are 18 residues in the CDR3. The CDR3 DNA reads TGTGCCAGCAGCTTAGAGTTCGCTAGCGGGAGCCCCTCCTACGAGCAGTACTTC. Translating it yields CASSLEFASGSPSYEQYF.

The chain joins TRBV27 to TRBJ1-1; weak D call: TRBD1 (5 bases). Trimming stripped 5 bases from V and 8 bases from J, with 15 bases between. There are 13 residues in the CDR3. CDR1 and CDR2 (germline): MNHEY, SMNVEV (reference sequence). The CDR3 nucleotides are TGTGCCAGCAGTCCACTTGGTGGGGCGGAAGCTTTCTTT. It is translated as CASSPLGGAEAFF.

J is TRBJ2-1 and V is TRBV27; D call uncertain. V lost 3 bases and J 9 bases, leaving 9 bases between the germline ends. The CDR3 consists of 12 residues. Germline CDR1 and CDR2: MNHEY and SMNVEV (reference sequence). The CDR3 loop reads CASSFGLGEQFF. CDR3 coding DNA: TGTGCCAGCAGTTTCGGCCTAGGTGAGCAGTTCTTC.

The chain couples TRBV10-3 to TRBJ2-1, with D uncertain. The germline V gene encodes CDR1 ENHRY and CDR2 SYGVKD. Deletions cut 0 bases from V and 4 bases from J, with 10 bases between. This CDR3 region has 15 residues. CDR3 nucleotide sequence: TGTGCCATCAGTGAGTCGCCAGGCCTGTACAATGAGCAGTTCTTC. Amino acid sequence: CAISESPGLYNEQFF.

The genes are TRBV5-1 and TRBJ2-7; D may be TRBD2 (5 bases). Germline assignment: CDR1 SGHRS and CDR2 YFSETQ. This CDR3 comprises 13 residues. V shed 0 bases and J shed 5 bases, with 9 bases lying between them. CDR3 residues: CASSLGHGDEQYF. DNA for the CDR3: TGCGCCAGCAGCTTGGGACACGGGGACGAGCAGTACTTC.

In DNA form, the CDR3 reads TGTGCCAGCAGCTTATCGGGAGCTAATGAAAAACTGTTTTTT. This codes for CASSLSGANEKLFF. This sequence joins TRBV5-4 and TRBJ1-4; D is ambiguous. Germline V gives CDR1 SGHNT, CDR2 YYREEE (reference sequence). The CDR3 runs to 14 residues. The V and J ends lost 2 bases and 3 bases respectively, with 8 bases between them.

This chain joins TRBV9 and TRBJ2-1; 12 bases align to TRBD1. Germline V lookup: CDR1 SGDLS, CDR2 YYNGEE. Trimming cost V 3 bases and J 9 bases; bases outside gene matches: 7. This CDR3 spans 15 amino acids. CDR3 in DNA: TGTGCCAGCAGCGGACGGGACAGGGGGCGCGGTGAGCAGTTCTTC. Translation: CASSGRDRGRGEQFF.

The sample holds one count of this clone. The DNA for the CDR3 is TGCGCCAGCAGCTACAGGAGTAACACTGAAGCTTTCTTT. This translates into CASSYRSNTEAFF. V gene TRBV4-3 combines with J gene TRBJ1-1; a weak D match, TRBD1 (5 bases). V lost 5 bases and J 2 bases, leaving 9 bases between the germline ends. Germline-derived CDR1 and CDR2 are LGHNA and YSLEER. The length of the CDR3 is 13 residues.

The chain links TRBV4-2 to TRBJ2-2; 9 bases match TRBD1. Germline CDR1 reads LGHNA; CDR2 reads YNFKEQ. V lost 6 bases, J lost 5 bases, and 7 bases stayed unmatched. There are 15 residues in the CDR3. The CDR3 loop reads CASRAGQGGTGELFF. CDR3 coding DNA: TGTGCCAGCAGGGCGGGACAGGGCGGAACCGGGGAGCTGTTTTTT.

The rearrangement links TRBV7-2 to TRBJ1-1, with TRBD1 as a possible D gene (6 bases). The germline gives CDR1 SGHTA, CDR2 FQGNSA. Trimming cost V 2 bases and J 0 bases, with 16 bases left between them. The length of the CDR3 is 17 residues. The CDR3 DNA reads TGTGCCAGCAGCTTAAAGTTGCAGGGGCGGATGAACACTGAAGCTTTCTTT. Translated, it gives CASSLKLQGRMNTEAFF. The variable domain in full, with the rest retrieved from reference TRBV7-2 and TRBJ1-1, is GAGVSQSPSNKVTEKGKDVELRCDPISGHTALYWYRQSLGQGLEFLIYFQGNSAPDKSGLPSDRFSAERTGGSVSTLTIQRTQQEDSAVYLCASSLKLQGRMNTEAFFGQGTRLTVV.

The chain employs TRBV14 and TRBJ2-1; 12 positions agree with TRBD2. The CDR3 is made up of 16 amino acids. Germline V gives CDR1 SGHDN, CDR2 FVKESK. Trimming removed 4 bases from V and 6 bases from J; junction bases left unmatched: 7. The CDR3 region is CASSRRLAGAPNEQFF. The CDR3 nucleotides read TGTGCCAGCAGCCGACGACTAGCGGGAGCACCCAATGAGCAGTTCTTC.

A note on this clone: The junction and the germline gene differ at one end; a read error may be behind it. The J gene is TRBJ1-2, the V gene TRBV7-9, with D tentatively TRBD1 (6 bases). Germline lookup yields CDR1 SEHNR and CDR2 FQNEAQ (reference sequence). This CDR3 contains 14 residues. The CDR3 reads CASSLPGTRGQARF. The CDR3 region has the DNA TGTGCCAGCAGCTTGCCCGGGACAAGGGGCCAGGCCCGTTTC.

This clone was found once. The rearrangement links TRBV5-1 to TRBJ1-6; 9 bases match TRBD1. The CDR3 is made up of 17 amino acids. With 0 bases clipped from V and 11 bases from J, the junction kept 12 bases outside the gene matches. Looked up from germline, CDR1 is SGHRS and CDR2 is YFSETQ. The CDR3 protein is CASSLAESTGGHAPLHF. The CDR3 DNA follows: TGCGCCAGCAGCTTGGCGGAATCCACAGGGGGCCATGCACCCCTCCACTTT.

V usage is TRBV7-9 and J usage is TRBJ1-3; 9 bases map to TRBD1. Germline V gene data show CDR1 as SEHNR and CDR2 as FQNEAQ (reference sequence). The J segment lost 7 bases and the V segment lost 6 bases, leaving 10 bases of the junction unmatched. CDR3 length: 15 residues. The CDR3 loop is CASRVQGAVGNTIYF. In nucleotides, the CDR3 is TGTGCCAGCAGGGTACAGGGGGCGGTCGGGAACACCATATATTTT. Full variable domain (missing parts from reference TRBV7-9 and TRBJ1-3): DTGVSQNPRHKITKRGQNVTFRCDPISEHNRLYWYRQTLGQGPEFLTYFQNEAQLEKSRLLSDRFSAERPKGSFSTLEIQRTEQGDSAMYLCASRVQGAVGNTIYFGEGSWLTVV.

The chain joins TRBV7-6 to TRBJ2-1; 10 positions agree with TRBD1. V lost 5 bases, J lost 3 bases, and 10 bases stayed unmatched. The CDR3 runs to 17 residues. CDR1 is SGHVS, CDR2 FNYEAQ, per germline. CDR3 nucleotides: TGTGCCAGCAGCACTTGGACAGGGGGGACACTCTACAATGAGCAGTTCTTC. Translation gives CASSTWTGGTLYNEQFF.

The chain recombines TRBV4-3 with TRBJ1-2; 8 positions match TRBD1. V shed 3 bases and J 6 bases; nucleotides not matched to a gene: 12. From germline, CDR1 is LGHNA and CDR2 YSLEER. The CDR3 sequence is 16 residues long. DNA of the CDR3: TGCGCCAGCAGCCAGAAGAGTGCAGGGGGCGCCGATGGCTACACCTTC. As protein: CASSQKSAGGADGYTF.

This clone was observed a handful of times. The CDR3 sequence: CATSRALQNYEQYF. The CDR3 nucleotides read TGTGCCACCAGCAGAGCTCTACAGAATTACGAGCAGTACTTC. V is TRBV15 and J is TRBJ2-7; no clear D gene. The CDR3 consists of 14 residues. Between the trimmed V and J ends, which lost 1 base and 4 bases, there was a span of 11 bases. Germline CDR1 is LNHNV and CDR2 is YYDKDF (reference sequence).

This clone was found once. The V and J genes are TRBV18 and TRBJ1-4; D possibly corresponds to TRBD1 (6 bases). CDR3 length: 16 amino acids. Germline V gene data show CDR1 as KGHSH and CDR2 as LQKENI. Between the trimmed V and J ends, which lost 5 bases and 0 bases, there was a span of 13 bases. The CDR3 nucleotides read TGTGCCAGCTCATCCCGGACAGATGCAACTAATGAAAAACTGTTTTTT. The encoded protein is CASSSRTDATNEKLFF.

This clone was seen only a few times. The chain uses TRBV7-3 and TRBJ2-7, with 8 bases matching TRBD1. After removal of 1 base from V and 6 bases from J, the junction contained 5 bases not matched to a gene. Looked up from germline, CDR1 is SGHTA and CDR2 is FQGTGA. The CDR3 totals 14 residues. The CDR3 DNA reads TGTGCCAGCAGCTTAATAGGGACAGGTGCCGAGCAGTACTTC. As protein: CASSLIGTGAEQYF.

The CDR3 loop reads CASSLAPGFGANVLTF. The CDR3 DNA reads TGCGCCAGCAGCTTGGCTCCAGGGTTCGGGGCCAACGTCCTGACTTTC. The V call is TRBV5-1, the J call TRBJ2-6; D may be TRBD1 (5 bases). Germline CDR1 reads SGHRS; CDR2 reads YFSETQ. The CDR3 has 16 residues. The V end lost 0 bases, the J end lost 4 bases, and 11 bases lay between the germline ends. The variable domain in full, completed from reference TRBV5-1 and TRBJ2-6, reads KAGVTQTPRYLIKTRGQQVTLSCSPISGHRSVSWYQQTPGQGLQFLFEYFSETQRNKGNFPGRFSGRQFSNSRSEMNVSTLELGDSALYLCASSLAPGFGANVLTFGAGSRLTVL.

The chain uses TRBV29-1 and TRBJ2-2; 7 positions agree with TRBD2. Germline V gene data show CDR1 as SQVTM and CDR2 as ANQGSEA. This CDR3 contains 14 residues. V shed 4 bases and J 2 bases; nucleotides not matched to a gene: 4. In DNA, the CDR3 is TGCAGCGTTGGCGGGGGAATTAACACCGGGGAGCTGTTTTTT. It translates to CSVGGGINTGELFF.

The chain uses TRBV6-2 or TRBV6-3 and TRBJ2-7, with TRBD1 matching 10 bases. The germline CDR1 and CDR2 sequences are MNHEY and SVGEGT. V lost 5 bases, J lost 5 bases, and 9 bases stayed unmatched. The length of the CDR3 is 15 residues. CDR3 nucleotide sequence: TGTGCCAGCAGTGGGGCCGGGACAGGGGACGACGAGCAGTACTTC. Encoded protein: CASSGAGTGDDEQYF.

This clone was picked up a small number of times. V gene TRBV5-1 combines with J gene TRBJ2-5, with 7 bases identical to TRBD2. The CDR3 spans 17 residues. V lost 1 base and J lost 1; bases outside the gene matches: 10. The germline V gene has CDR1 SGHRS and CDR2 YFSETQ. This chain's CDR3 is CASSLNRSGVSQETQYF. CDR3 nucleotide sequence: TGCGCCAGCAGCTTGAACAGGAGCGGGGTTTCCCAAGAGACCCAGTACTTC.

The chain has TRBV7-2 and TRBJ2-3, with 9 bases matching TRBD1. Germline CDR1 SGHTA, CDR2 FQGNSA. Germline trimming cut 5 bases from V and 3 bases from J; bases unmatched to any gene: 3. This CDR3 has 14 amino acids. In DNA, the CDR3 is TGTGCCAGCAGCGTACAGGGGGCTACAGATACGCAGTATTTT. The encoded protein is CASSVQGATDTQYF.